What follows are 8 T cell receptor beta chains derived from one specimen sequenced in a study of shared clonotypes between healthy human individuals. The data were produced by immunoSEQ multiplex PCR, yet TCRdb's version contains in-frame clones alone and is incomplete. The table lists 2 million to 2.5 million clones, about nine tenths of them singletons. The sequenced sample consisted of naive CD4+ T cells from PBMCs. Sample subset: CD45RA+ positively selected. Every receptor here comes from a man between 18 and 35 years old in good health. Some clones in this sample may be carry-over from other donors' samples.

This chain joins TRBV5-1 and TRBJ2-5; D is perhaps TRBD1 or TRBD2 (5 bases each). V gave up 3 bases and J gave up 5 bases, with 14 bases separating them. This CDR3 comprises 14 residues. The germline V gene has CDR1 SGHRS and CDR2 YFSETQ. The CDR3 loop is CASSSAGTGETQYF. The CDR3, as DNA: TGCGCCAGCAGCTCAGCCGGGACCGGGGAGACCCAGTACTTC.

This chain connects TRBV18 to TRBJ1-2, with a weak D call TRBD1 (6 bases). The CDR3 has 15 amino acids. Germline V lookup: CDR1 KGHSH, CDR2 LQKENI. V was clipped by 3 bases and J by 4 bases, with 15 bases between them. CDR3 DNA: TGTGCCAGCTCACCGCCGGGACATGGAGGCTATGGCTACACCTTC. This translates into CASSPPGHGGYGYTF.

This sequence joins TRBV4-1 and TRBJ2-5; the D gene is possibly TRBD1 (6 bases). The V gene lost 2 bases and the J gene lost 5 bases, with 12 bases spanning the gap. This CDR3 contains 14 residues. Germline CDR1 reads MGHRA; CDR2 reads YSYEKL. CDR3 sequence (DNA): TGCGCCAGCAGCCAACAACAGGGAATGGAGACCCAGTACTTC. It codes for CASSQQQGMETQYF.

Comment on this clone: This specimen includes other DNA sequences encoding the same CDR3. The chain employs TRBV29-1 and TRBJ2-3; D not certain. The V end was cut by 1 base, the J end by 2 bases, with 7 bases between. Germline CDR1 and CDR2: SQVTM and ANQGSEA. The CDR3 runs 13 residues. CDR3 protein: CSVEGQLTDTQYF. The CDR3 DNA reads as TGCAGCGTTGAAGGTCAGCTCACAGATACGCAGTATTTT.

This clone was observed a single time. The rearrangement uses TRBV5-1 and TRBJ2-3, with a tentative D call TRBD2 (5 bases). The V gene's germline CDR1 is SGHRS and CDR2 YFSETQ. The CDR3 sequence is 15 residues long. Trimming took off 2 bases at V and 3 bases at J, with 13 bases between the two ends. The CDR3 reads CASSLRETRTDTQYF. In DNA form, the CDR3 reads TGCGCCAGCAGCTTAAGGGAGACCAGAACAGATACGCAGTATTTT.

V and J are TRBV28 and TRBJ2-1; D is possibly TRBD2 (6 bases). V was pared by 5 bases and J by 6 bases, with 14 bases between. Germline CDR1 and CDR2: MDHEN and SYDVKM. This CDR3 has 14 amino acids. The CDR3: CASSRLSGVNEQFF. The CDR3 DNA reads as TGTGCCAGCAGTCGCCTGTCGGGAGTCAATGAGCAGTTCTTC.

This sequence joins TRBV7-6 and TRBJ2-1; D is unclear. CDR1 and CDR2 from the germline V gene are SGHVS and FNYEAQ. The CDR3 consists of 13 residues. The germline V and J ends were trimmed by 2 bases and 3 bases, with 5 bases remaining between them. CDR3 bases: TGTGCCAGCAGCTTATTACTCTACAATGAGCAGTTCTTC. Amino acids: CASSLLLYNEQFF.

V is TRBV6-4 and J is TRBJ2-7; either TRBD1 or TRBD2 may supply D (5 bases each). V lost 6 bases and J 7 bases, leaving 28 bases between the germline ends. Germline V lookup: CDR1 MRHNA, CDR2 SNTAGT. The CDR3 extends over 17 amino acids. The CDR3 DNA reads TGTGCCAGCAGAGACGGTTGGGGTGTTAGTCGTGGGGGAGAGCAGTACTTC. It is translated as CASRDGWGVSRGGEQYF.